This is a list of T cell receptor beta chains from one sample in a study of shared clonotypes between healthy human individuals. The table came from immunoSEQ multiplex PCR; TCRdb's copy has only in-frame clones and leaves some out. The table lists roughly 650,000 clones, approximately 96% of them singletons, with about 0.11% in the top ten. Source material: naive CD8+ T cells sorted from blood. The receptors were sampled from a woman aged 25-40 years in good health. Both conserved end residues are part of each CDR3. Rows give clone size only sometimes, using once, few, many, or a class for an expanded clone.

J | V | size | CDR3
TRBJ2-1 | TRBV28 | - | CASSRSLAGLSYNEQFF
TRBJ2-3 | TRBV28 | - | CASSFRTGSPDTQYF
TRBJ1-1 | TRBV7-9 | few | CASSFQDRDVREAFF
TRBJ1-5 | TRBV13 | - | CASSLGLGGGQPQHF
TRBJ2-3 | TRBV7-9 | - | CASSPHSLAGGSTDTQYF
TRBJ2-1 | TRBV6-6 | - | CASSYSETYNEQFF
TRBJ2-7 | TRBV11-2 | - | CASSLDGRGNSYEQYF
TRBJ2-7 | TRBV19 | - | CASKLTGLVFYEQYF
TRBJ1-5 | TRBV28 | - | CASSSLEGSNQPQHF
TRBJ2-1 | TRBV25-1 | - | CASTSDRGYNEQFF
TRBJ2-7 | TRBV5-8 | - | CASSLASGYPYEQYF
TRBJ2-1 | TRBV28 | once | CASSFRNEQFF
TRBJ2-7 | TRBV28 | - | CASSLTGEFSYEQYF
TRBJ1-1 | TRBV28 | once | CASSLGKNTEAFF
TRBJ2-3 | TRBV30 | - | CAWSFGGYTDTQYF
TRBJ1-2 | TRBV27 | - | CASSPYTGKYYGYTF
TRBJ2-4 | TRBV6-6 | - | CASSILGGLAKNIQYF
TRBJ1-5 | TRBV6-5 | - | CASSYGTGYQPQHF
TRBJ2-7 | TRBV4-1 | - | CASSQPGSGTYEQYF
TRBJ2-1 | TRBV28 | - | CASSPRVYNEQFF
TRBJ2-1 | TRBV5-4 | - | CASSQLDSYNEQFF
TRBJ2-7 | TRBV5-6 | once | CASSFWTSGSKGSYEQYF
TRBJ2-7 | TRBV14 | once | CASSQVSSTYEQYF
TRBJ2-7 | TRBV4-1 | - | CASSQSDAYEQYF
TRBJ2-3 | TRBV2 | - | CATSSIGTDTQYF
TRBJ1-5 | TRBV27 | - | CASSLYARGAASNQPQHF
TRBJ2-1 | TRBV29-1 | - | CSVGGGDDNEQFF
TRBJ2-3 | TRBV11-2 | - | CASSLGTSGTDTQYF
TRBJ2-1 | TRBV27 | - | CASSPDRGPYNEQFF
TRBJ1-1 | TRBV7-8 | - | CASSLWGATEAFF
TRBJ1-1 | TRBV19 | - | CASRIGTEAFF
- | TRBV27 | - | CASSHTGTGISYEQYF
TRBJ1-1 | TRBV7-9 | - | CASSFSKNTEAFF
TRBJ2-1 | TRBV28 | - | CASSWGSVANEQFF
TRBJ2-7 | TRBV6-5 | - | CASSYSGTGLSYEQYF
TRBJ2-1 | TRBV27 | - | CASSLMGAINNEQFF
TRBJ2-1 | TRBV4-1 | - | CASSQDRGTYNEQFF
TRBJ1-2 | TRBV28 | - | CASSQDYGYTF
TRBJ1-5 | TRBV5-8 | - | CASSLQGGNQPQHF
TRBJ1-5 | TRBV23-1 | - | CASSPRGAAGSNQPQHF
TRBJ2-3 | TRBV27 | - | CATGEREGRTDTQYF
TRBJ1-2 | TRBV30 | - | CAWSGPRQDDYGYTF
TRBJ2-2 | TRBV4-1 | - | CASSQHSSGRRYTGELFF
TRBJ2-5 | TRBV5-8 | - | CASSPGLAHQETQYF
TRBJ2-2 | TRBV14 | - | CASSRPGATGELFF
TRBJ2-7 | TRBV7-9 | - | CASSLAGQGTGLDYEQYF
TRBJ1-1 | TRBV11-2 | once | CASSLGLGGTEAFF
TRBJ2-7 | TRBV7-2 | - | CASRRRGQGGHEQYF
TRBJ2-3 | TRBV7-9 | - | CASSLKRDFLTDTQYF
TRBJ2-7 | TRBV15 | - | CASSRTASEQYF
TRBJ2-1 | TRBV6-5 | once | CASSLGQTQFF
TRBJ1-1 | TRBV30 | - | CAWSGVAEGRGTEAFF
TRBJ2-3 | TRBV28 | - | CASRKDSYTDTQYF
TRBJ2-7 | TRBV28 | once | CASSLRDRGSYEQYF
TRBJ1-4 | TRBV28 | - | CASRPWRGEANEKLFF